The entry below gives a single T cell receptor (beta chain) sequence along with its context. PCR was performed using 60 Vbeta and 13 Jbeta primers. The method was immunoSEQ multiplex PCR; TCRdb's version includes in-frame clones alone and lacks a portion of them. The repertoire holds approximately 100,000 clones, with more than 75% as singletons. The data stem from a study of cytomegalovirus exposure and HLA in healthy donors. The CDR3 length is 12 residues. The ends were cut back, 2 bases at V and 10 bases at J, with 11 bases in the middle. CDR1 and CDR2 (germline): MRHNA, SNTAGT. Sampled while nominally healthy, donors likely had unrecorded immune exposures.

V gene TRBV6-4 combines with J gene TRBJ1-2; D call uncertain. The origin of this receptor is a man between 18 and 35 years old in good health and CMV-seronegative. Source material: PBMCs. The CDR3: CASSDVYSSYTF. The DNA of the CDR3 is TGTGCCAGCAGTGACGTTTACTCGTCCTACACCTTC.